This passage covers 8 T cell receptor beta chains from one sample sequenced in a study of cytomegalovirus exposure and HLA in healthy donors. The PCR used 60 Vbeta and 13 Jbeta primers. Clones were sequenced by immunoSEQ multiplex PCR, and TCRdb holds only the in-frame ones, with some missing. Of some 200,000 clones detected, 75% to 90% appear once; the ten largest clones hold 0.6% to 0.7%. The specimen sequenced was PBMCs. These receptor sequences come from a boy aged 5-17 years in good health and CMV-seronegative.

This chain joins TRBV21-1 and TRBJ1-2. TRBV21-1 is a recognized pseudogene. This CDR3 contains 16 residues. CDR3 protein: CASSKAEGRETMDYTF. The CDR3 nucleotides read TGTGCCAGCAGCAAAGCAGAGGGACGGGAGACTATGGACTACACCTTC.

The chain combines TRBV5-1 with TRBJ2-2; D is unclear. The V and J ends lost 2 bases and 7 bases respectively, with 15 bases between them. The CDR3 is 15 amino acids. Germline CDR1 reads SGHRS; CDR2 reads YFSETQ. CDR3 protein: CASSFELLSSGELFF. The CDR3 DNA reads as TGCGCCAGCAGCTTCGAGCTCCTTTCGAGCGGGGAGCTGTTTTTT. The full variable domain, its missing parts supplied by reference TRBV5-1 and TRBJ2-2, is KAGVTQTPRYLIKTRGQQVTLSCSPISGHRSVSWYQQTPGQGLQFLFEYFSETQRNKGNFPGRFSGRQFSNSRSEMNVSTLELGDSALYLCASSFELLSSGELFFGEGSRLTVL.

This clone appeared a single time. The chain has TRBV5-4 and TRBJ1-1, with a tentative D call TRBD1 (6 bases). V lost 5 bases, J lost 5 bases, and 16 bases lay in between. CDR1 and CDR2 from the germline V gene are SGHNT and YYREEE (reference sequence). The length of the CDR3 is 14 residues. The DNA of the CDR3 is TGTGCCAGCAGGAGGAGGGGGGGAAATACTGAAGCTTTCTTT. Amino acids: CASRRRGGNTEAFF.

The rearrangement joins TRBV2 to TRBJ2-1, with 8 bases matching TRBD1. CDR3 size: 15 residues. Unmatched junction bases numbered 4, after V lost 6 bases and J lost 0 bases. Germline CDR1 and CDR2: SNHLY and FYNNEI. The CDR3 spells CASRRDRTSYNEQFF. CDR3 DNA sequence: TGTGCCAGCAGGCGGGACAGGACCTCCTACAATGAGCAGTTCTTC.

The CDR3 region has the DNA TGTGCCAGCAGCCTCTTTACCGGGACACCGAAAGGAAACACCATATATTTT. Encoded protein: CASSLFTGTPKGNTIYF. The genes are TRBV7-9 and TRBJ1-3; perhaps TRBD1 as D (6 bases). Trimming pared 5 bases from V and 4 bases from J, leaving 21 bases between. The CDR3 runs to 17 residues. Germline V gene lookup returns CDR1 SEHNR and CDR2 FQNEAQ (reference sequence).

The chain is built from TRBV4-1 and TRBJ1-5, with D tentatively TRBD1 (5 bases). Trimming took off 0 bases at V and 2 bases at J, with 17 bases between the two ends. Germline CDR1 MGHRA, CDR2 YSYEKL. The CDR3 is made up of 18 amino acids. The CDR3 sequence is CASSQDTLRGVGNQPQHF. The DNA for the CDR3 is TGCGCCAGCAGCCAAGATACCCTACGGGGGGTAGGCAATCAGCCCCAGCATTTT.

The chain's CDR3 is CASSLSSLGEQYF. The CDR3 nucleotides read TGTGCCAGCAGCTTGAGTAGTCTGGGCGAGCAGTACTTC. This chain links TRBV5-6 with TRBJ2-5; D ambiguous. The DNA end is a closer match to TRBJ2-7, so the J assignment may be wrong. Germline CDR1 is SGHDT and CDR2 is YYEEEE. The CDR3 has 13 residues.

The chain combines TRBV30 with TRBJ1-4; D is undetermined. Germline CDR1 is GTSNPN and CDR2 is SVGIG (reference sequence). This CDR3 is 14 amino acids long. V lost 0 bases and J 3 bases, leaving 8 bases between the germline ends. CDR3 DNA: TGTGCCTGGAGTGTGTGGGGAGCTAATGAAAAACTGTTTTTT. The encoded protein is CAWSVWGANEKLFF.